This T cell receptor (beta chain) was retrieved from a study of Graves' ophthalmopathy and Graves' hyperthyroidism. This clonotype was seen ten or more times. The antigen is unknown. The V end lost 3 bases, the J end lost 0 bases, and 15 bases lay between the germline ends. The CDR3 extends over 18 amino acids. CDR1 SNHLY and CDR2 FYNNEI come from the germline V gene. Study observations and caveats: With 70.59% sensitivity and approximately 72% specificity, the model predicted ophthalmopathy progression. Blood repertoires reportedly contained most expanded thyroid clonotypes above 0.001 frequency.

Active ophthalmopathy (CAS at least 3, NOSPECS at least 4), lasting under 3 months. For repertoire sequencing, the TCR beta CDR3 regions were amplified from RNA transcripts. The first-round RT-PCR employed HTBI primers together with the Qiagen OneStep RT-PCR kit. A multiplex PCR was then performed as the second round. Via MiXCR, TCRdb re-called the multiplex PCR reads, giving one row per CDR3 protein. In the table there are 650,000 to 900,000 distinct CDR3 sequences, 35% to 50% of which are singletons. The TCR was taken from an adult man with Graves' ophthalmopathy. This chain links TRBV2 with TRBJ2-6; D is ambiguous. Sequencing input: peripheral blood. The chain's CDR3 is CASSDRSRGSSGANVLTF. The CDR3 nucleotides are TGTGCCAGCAGTGATCGGAGCAGAGGAAGCTCTGGGGCCAACGTCCTGACTTTC.